The entry below gives a single T cell receptor beta chain sequence along with its context. This entry is derived from a study of PD-L1 blockade in urothelial cancer. The wider study: Prior exposure to chemotherapy in patients amounted to 0 to 3 regimens received.

The data were produced by immunoSEQ multiplex PCR, yet TCRdb's version contains in-frame clones alone and is incomplete. The table records under 100,000 clones, around 80% of them present only once. Patients presented with locally advanced or metastatic urothelial carcinoma. Germline V gene lookup returns CDR1 SGHVS and CDR2 FQNEAQ. CDR3 length: 15 amino acids. V shed 5 bases and J 4 bases; nucleotides not matched to a gene: 9. The source of this sequence is a man in his 70s with urothelial cancer. The V and J genes are TRBV7-8 and TRBJ1-2; 8 bases line up with TRBD1. Sequencing was performed on PBMCs, taken around atezolizumab (anti-PD-L1) treatment. As DNA, the CDR3 is TGTGCCAGCAGCCCTCACAGGGGGGGGCCCTATGGCTACACCTTC. Its translation: CASSPHRGGPYGYTF.